This T cell receptor (beta chain) was obtained from a study of blood T cell repertoires in COVID-19. Study at large: From T cells, B-cell-depleted T cells, or PBMCs came the material, which was cDNA or gDNA.

Study processing details: The assay estimated nucleated cells by amplifying reference gene primers. Some clones are missing from TCRdb's copy, which holds only in-frame ones; the method was immunoSEQ multiplex PCR. V and J calls and clone size are given by that table; D and trimming were obtained from the DNA. The sample shows about 670,000 clones, approximately 90% of them seen only once. The clonotype comes from a woman aged 18-29 years with acute or convalescent COVID-19. Sequenced sample: peripheral blood.

The CDR3 bases are TGTGCCAGTAGTCTTAGCAGGGAGGACAATCAGCCCCAGCATTTT. Its translation: CASSLSREDNQPQHF. The J gene is TRBJ1-5, the V gene TRBV19; possibly TRBD1 for D (5 bases). Germline CDR1 LNHDA, CDR2 SQIVND (reference sequence). The CDR3 has 15 residues. Trimming shortened V by 5 bases and J by 3 bases, and 14 bases separated the two germline ends.